A single sample gave rise to the 32 T cell receptor beta chains below, sequenced in a study of T-cell reconstitution after alpha-beta-depleted transplantation in children. Unique molecular identifiers were incorporated into the prepared TCRbeta library. One entry per CDR3 protein results from TCRdb running MiXCR on the PCR reads. The sample has 25,000 or so distinct CDR3 sequences; about a sixth are singletons. Source: PBMCs, mostly from graft donor cells, taken 60 days after TCRalphabeta/CD19-depleted stem cell transplant. The origin of the receptors is a male patient between 2 and 15 years old who had a stem cell transplant for acute lymphoblastic leukemia, so the T cells may come from the graft donor.

This clonotype occurred a few times. The chain carries TRBV6-5 and TRBJ1-4, with no clear D. Germline V gives CDR1 MNHEY, CDR2 SVGAGI. The CDR3 is 11 amino acids. The ends were cut back, 3 bases at V and 8 bases at J, with 4 bases in the middle. CDR3 nucleotide sequence: TGTGCCAGCAGTTATGGGGAAAAACTGTTTTTT. The encoded protein is CASSYGEKLFF.

This clonotype was detected only a few times. The chain couples TRBV5-5 to TRBJ1-4, with D perhaps TRBD1 (6 bases). CDR3 size: 13 residues. Trimming left V 9 bases short and J 3 bases short, with 12 bases between. The germline V gene encodes CDR1 SGHKS and CDR2 YYEKEE (reference sequence). The CDR3 DNA follows: TGTGCCAATATACAGGGACCTAATGAAAAACTGTTTTTT. Translation gives CANIQGPNEKLFF.

The chain joins TRBV11-2 to TRBJ2-3; weak D call: TRBD2 (6 bases). Germline V gene data show CDR1 as SGHAT and CDR2 as FQNNGV. The CDR3 loop spans 15 amino acids. The V end was cut by 3 bases, the J end by 0 bases, with 10 bases between. DNA for the CDR3: TGTGCCAGCAGCTTTGAGGGGACTAGCACAGATACGCAGTATTTT. Residues: CASSFEGTSTDTQYF.

There are a few counts of this clonotype. The V and J genes are TRBV6-1 and TRBJ2-7; possible D gene TRBD2, 5 bases. This CDR3 comprises 14 residues. Trimming pared 7 bases from V and 0 bases from J, leaving 13 bases between. Germline values: CDR1 MNHNS, CDR2 SASEGT. CDR3 protein: CASTRAASSYEQYF. The CDR3 DNA sequence: TGTGCCAGCACCAGAGCGGCGAGCTCCTACGAGCAGTACTTC.

This clonotype occurred many times. This chain links TRBV5-5 with TRBJ1-4; D is perhaps TRBD1 (5 bases). Trimming left V 0 bases short and J 7 bases short, with 13 bases between. Germline V lookup: CDR1 SGHKS, CDR2 YYEKEE (reference sequence). The CDR3 runs to 15 residues. The CDR3 coding sequence is TGTGCCAGCAGCTTGGCCGGGGGTAGGGGTGAAAAACTGTTTTTT. Protein: CASSLAGGRGEKLFF.

CDR3: CASSQAGGVETQYF. As DNA, the CDR3 is TGTGCCAGCAGTCAAGCGGGGGGGGTAGAGACCCAGTACTTC. This chain links TRBV7-6 with TRBJ2-5; 10 nucleotides match TRBD2. CDR3 length: 14 residues. The ends lost 6 bases at V and 4 bases at J; junction bases unmatched: 5. Germline V gene sequence: CDR1 SGHVS, CDR2 FNYEAQ.

This clonotype was counted a few times. The rearrangement joins TRBV20-1 to TRBJ2-1, with D maybe TRBD2 (7 bases). V lost 0 bases to trimming and J lost 7 bases, with 16 bases between them. From germline, CDR1 is DFQATT and CDR2 SNEGSKA (reference sequence). CDR3 length equals 15 residues. For the CDR3, the DNA is TGCAGTGCTAGAGATCGGGGCAAGGGGGGGAATGAGCAGTTCTTC. It yields the protein CSARDRGKGGNEQFF.

This clonotype has ten or more counts. The chain combines TRBV7-8 with TRBJ2-7, with unresolved D. In germline, CDR1 is SGHVS, CDR2 FQNEAQ. The CDR3 is 14 amino acids. V lost 1 base, J lost 2 bases, and 9 bases lay in between. The CDR3 DNA reads as TGTGCCAGCAGCTTAGGGTCAGGAACCTACGAGCAGTACTTC. Translated: CASSLGSGTYEQYF.

The rearrangement links TRBV6-1 to TRBJ1-1; D call uncertain. CDR1 MNHNS and CDR2 SASEGT come from the germline V gene. V was pared by 0 bases and J by 9 bases, with 2 bases between. The CDR3 runs to 10 residues. As DNA, the CDR3 is TGTGCCAGCAGTGAAGCTAAAGCTTTCTTT. Translating it yields CASSEAKAFF.

The rearrangement uses TRBV6-5 and TRBJ2-3, with no clear D. Trimming left V 6 bases short and J 6 bases short, with 19 bases between. This CDR3 spans 15 amino acids. Germline-derived CDR1 and CDR2 are MNHEY and SVGAGI. This chain's CDR3 is CASSPRVYPSDTQYF. The CDR3 region has the DNA TGTGCCAGCAGCCCCCGAGTGTATCCATCGGATACGCAGTATTTT.

This clonotype was recorded at least ten times. The chain is built from TRBV7-9 and TRBJ2-1; the D gene could be TRBD1 or TRBD2 (6 bases each). The CDR3 spans 14 residues. V was trimmed by 2 bases and J by 7 bases, leaving 12 bases between them. Germline CDR1 and CDR2: SEHNR and FQNEAQ (reference sequence). The CDR3 DNA reads TGTGCCAGCAGCTTAAGTAGGGGGGAGAATGAGCAGTTCTTC. This encodes CASSLSRGENEQFF.

The V and J genes are TRBV20-1 and TRBJ2-7; D is unclear. CDR3 length equals 15 residues. V lost 1 base and J lost 0, with 13 bases in between. Germline V CDR1 and CDR2: DFQATT, SNEGSKA (reference sequence). The CDR3 sequence: CSARGTYSSSYEQYF. CDR3 bases: TGCAGTGCTAGAGGTACATACAGTAGCTCCTACGAGCAGTACTTC.

The V gene is TRBV11-1, the J gene TRBJ2-2, with 9 bases identical to TRBD1. Germline V gives CDR1 SGHAT, CDR2 FQDESV (reference sequence). Trimming took 3 bases from V and 0 from J; bases not matched to a gene: 11. CDR3 length equals 19 residues. CDR3 DNA sequence: TGTGCCAGCAGCTTGGGACAGGGCAGACCCTTCGCGAACACCGGGGAGCTGTTTTTT. Translation gives CASSLGQGRPFANTGELFF.

A few counts support this clonotype. The rearrangement uses TRBV7-2 and TRBJ1-1, with D unresolved. Per the germline V gene, CDR1 is SGHTA and CDR2 is FQGNSA. V was pared by 1 base and J by 7 bases, with 16 bases between. The CDR3 spans 15 residues. CDR3 loop: CASSLGRVRGVEAFF. CDR3 bases: TGTGCCAGCAGCTTAGGGAGGGTTCGGGGAGTTGAAGCTTTCTTT.

The table lists this clonotype with a few counts. The CDR3 reads CAIRLRGGADTQYF. The CDR3 DNA follows: TGTGCCATCAGGCTCCGGGGGGGGGCAGATACGCAGTATTTT. J is TRBJ2-3 and V is TRBV10-3; TRBD2 matches at 8 bases. The length of the CDR3 is 14 residues. Germline CDR1 reads ENHRY; CDR2 reads SYGVKD. Trimming took 6 bases from V and 4 from J; bases not matched to a gene: 6.

There are a few counts of this clonotype. The J gene is TRBJ2-7, the V gene TRBV7-9; 10 bases fit TRBD2. The CDR3 has 13 residues. Germline-derived CDR1 and CDR2 are SEHNR and FQNEAQ (reference sequence). Trimming at V came to 1 base and at J to 6 bases, leaving 0 bases not matched to a gene. The CDR3 nucleotides are TGTGCCAGCAGCTTAGGGACTAGCGGCGAGCAGTACTTC. It codes for CASSLGTSGEQYF.

This clonotype was seen many times. The chain is built from TRBV6-1 and TRBJ2-1, with 8 bases identical to TRBD2. The CDR3 extends over 15 amino acids. Looked up from germline, CDR1 is MNHNS and CDR2 is SASEGT. The V segment lost 4 bases and the J segment 9 bases; nucleotides outside the gene matches: 11. CDR3 amino acids: CASSGREGGRVEQFF. In nucleotides, the CDR3 is TGTGCCAGCAGTGGCCGGGAGGGGGGGCGAGTTGAGCAGTTCTTC.

The V call is TRBV14, the J call TRBJ2-3; 11 nucleotides agree with TRBD2. Per the germline V gene, CDR1 is SGHDN and CDR2 is FVKESK. The CDR3 has 20 residues. Losses at the gene ends were 1 base for V and 4 bases for J; bases not matched to a gene: 16. CDR3 DNA: TGTGCCAGCAGCCAAGGCCTCACTAGCGGGGGAGCGGGCAGTTCAGATACGCAGTATTTT. Its translation is CASSQGLTSGGAGSSDTQYF. The whole variable domain, remainder taken from reference TRBV14 and TRBJ2-3, is EAGVTQFPSHSVIEKGQTVTLRCDPISGHDNLYWYRRVMGKEIKFLLHFVKESKQDESGMPNNRFLAERTGGTYSTLKVQPAELEDSGVYFCASSQGLTSGGAGSSDTQYFGPGTRLTVL.

The sample holds many counts of this clonotype. The chain recombines TRBV12-3 or TRBV12-4 with TRBJ2-1; D call uncertain. The CDR3 loop spans 15 amino acids. With 5 bases removed from V and 1 base from J, the gap between germline ends came to 12 bases. The CDR3 nucleotides are TGTGCCAGCAGTCCTTTGTTAGGGTCCTACAATGAGCAGTTCTTC. It is translated as CASSPLLGSYNEQFF.

The rearrangement links TRBV7-6 to TRBJ2-7; TRBD2 matches at 12 bases. In germline, CDR1 is SGHVS, CDR2 FNYEAQ. This CDR3 is 18 amino acids long. V dropped 1 base and J dropped 0; count of bases not matched to a gene: 7. CDR3 in amino acids: CASSLEASGRGYSYEQYF. In nucleotides, the CDR3 is TGTGCCAGCAGCTTAGAGGCTAGCGGGAGGGGCTACTCCTACGAGCAGTACTTC.

This clonotype was seen ten or more times. The chain uses TRBV6-6 and TRBJ1-2, with 8 bases that match TRBD1. The CDR3 length is 13 residues. After removal of 6 bases from V and 6 bases from J, the junction contained 6 bases not matched to a gene. Germline-derived CDR1 and CDR2 are MNHNY and SVGAGI (reference sequence). CDR3 DNA sequence: TGTGCCAGCAGCCTAAACAGGGGGGATGGCTACACCTTC. Protein sequence: CASSLNRGDGYTF.

This clonotype was observed many times. The V gene is TRBV12-3 or TRBV12-4, the J gene TRBJ2-3, with D perhaps matching TRBD1 or TRBD2 (5 bases each). The V and J ends lost 5 bases and 2 bases respectively, with 11 bases between them. CDR3 size: 14 residues. The CDR3: CASSDVGTTDTQYF. The CDR3 DNA follows: TGTGCCAGCAGTGACGTAGGGACCACAGATACGCAGTATTTT.

This rearrangement joins TRBV28 to TRBJ1-1; D not certain. This CDR3 contains 14 residues. Trimming removed 6 bases at V and 2 bases at J, with 13 bases between. Germline lookup yields CDR1 MDHEN and CDR2 SYDVKM. The CDR3 coding sequence is TGTGCCAGCAGCTACCTTCAGTTTAACACTGAAGCTTTCTTT. Translation gives CASSYLQFNTEAFF.

Ten or more counts support this clonotype. The rearrangement joins TRBV2 to TRBJ2-7; TRBD1 matches at 7 bases. Germline lookup yields CDR1 SNHLY and CDR2 FYNNEI. The CDR3 is 14 amino acids. The ends lost 6 bases at V and 3 bases at J; junction bases unmatched: 8. The CDR3 DNA follows: TGTGCCAGCAGGGTGACAGGGACAATCTACGAGCAGTACTTC. This sequence encodes CASRVTGTIYEQYF.

This clonotype was recorded many times. V and J are TRBV12-3 or TRBV12-4 and TRBJ2-2; a weak D match, TRBD1 (6 bases). The CDR3 runs to 17 residues. The ends were cut back, 4 bases at V and 2 bases at J, with 17 bases in the middle. CDR3 sequence reads: CASSSRHRVANTGELFF. The CDR3 DNA reads TGTGCCAGCAGTTCTCGACACAGGGTGGCAAACACCGGGGAGCTGTTTTTT.

This clonotype was detected ten times or more. The chain combines TRBV5-1 with TRBJ2-3; TRBD2 is a possible D gene (6 bases). Germline V lookup: CDR1 SGHRS, CDR2 YFSETQ. This CDR3 spans 17 amino acids. Trimming removed 1 base at V and 4 bases at J, with 19 bases between. CDR3 nucleotides: TGCGCCAGCAGCTTGCCACTGTTAGCGGACGACGCAGATACGCAGTATTTT. Its translation is CASSLPLLADDADTQYF.

This clonotype was found many times. This chain connects TRBV5-1 to TRBJ1-3; the D gene is possibly TRBD1 (5 bases). Germline V lookup: CDR1 SGHRS, CDR2 YFSETQ. This CDR3 has 15 residues. V was pared by 0 bases and J by 0 bases, with 7 bases between. The CDR3 sequence is CASSLGQSSGNTIYF. CDR3 nucleotides: TGCGCCAGCAGCTTGGGACAGAGCTCTGGAAACACCATATATTTT. Based on the CDR3 plus reference TRBV5-1 and TRBJ1-3, the full variable domain is KAGVTQTPRYLIKTRGQQVTLSCSPISGHRSVSWYQQTPGQGLQFLFEYFSETQRNKGNFPGRFSGRQFSNSRSEMNVSTLELGDSALYLCASSLGQSSGNTIYFGEGSWLTVV.

J is TRBJ2-1 and V is TRBV4-3; 9 bases fit TRBD2. V was pared by 5 bases and J by 7 bases, with 9 bases of the junction left unmatched. The CDR3 contains 15 residues. From germline, CDR1 is LGHNA and CDR2 YSLEER. CDR3 amino acids: CASSKASGGPNEQFF. CDR3 DNA sequence: TGCGCCAGCAGCAAAGCAAGCGGGGGGCCAAATGAGCAGTTCTTC.

This clonotype showed up many times. CDR3: CASSNRRALLAGFEQYF. CDR3 in DNA: TGTGCCAGCAGTAACCGACGAGCTTTGCTAGCGGGGTTTGAGCAGTACTTC. The V call is TRBV6-2 or TRBV6-3, the J call TRBJ2-7; 9 nucleotides align to TRBD2. Germline V CDR1 and CDR2: MNHEY, SVGEGT. There are 17 residues in the CDR3. V dropped 5 bases and J dropped 7; count of bases not matched to a gene: 18.

This chain connects TRBV25-1 to TRBJ1-2; no definite D call. The CDR3 consists of 13 residues. Germline loops: CDR1 MGHDK, CDR2 SYGVNS. The V end lost 5 bases, the J end lost 8 bases, and 15 bases lay between the germline ends. The CDR3 coding sequence is TGTGCCAGCAGTATTACGGGCTTTCGAGGCTACACCTTC. Amino acids: CASSITGFRGYTF.

This clonotype was detected many times. The CDR3 here is CASSYGDRAPNEQFF. In DNA form, the CDR3 reads TGCGCCAGCAGCTATGGGGACAGGGCCCCCAATGAGCAGTTCTTC. The chain employs TRBV5-1 and TRBJ2-1; 9 bases fit TRBD1. The CDR3 is 15 residues long. Trimming cost V 3 bases and J 6 bases; bases outside gene matches: 7. CDR1 and CDR2 from the germline V gene are SGHRS and YFSETQ.

This clonotype occurred many times. V usage is TRBV20-1 and J usage is TRBJ1-3; TRBD1 matches at 9 bases. V lost 3 bases and J lost 1; bases outside the gene matches: 7. The germline V gene has CDR1 DFQATT and CDR2 SNEGSKA (reference sequence). The CDR3 has 16 amino acids. CDR3 coding DNA: TGCAGTGCTAGGGATCCCGGGACAGGGTCTGGAAACACCATATATTTT. Encoded protein: CSARDPGTGSGNTIYF.